These 3 T cell receptor beta chains were all obtained from the same sample, sequenced in a study of CD8 T cells in ankylosing spondylitis. TCRdb fed the 5' RACE reads into MiXCR, producing one record per CDR3 protein. In the table there are roughly 260,000 distinct CDR3 sequences, around 20% of which are singletons. Sequencing was done on a sample of blood, either unsorted or a sorted T cell fraction (not recorded which). Receptor source: a male donor with ankylosing spondylitis or in good health (not recorded which).

The chain couples TRBV5-1 to TRBJ1-2; D possibly corresponds to TRBD1 (5 bases). Germline CDR1 is SGHRS and CDR2 is YFSETQ. CDR3 length: 15 amino acids. With 0 bases removed from V and 4 bases from J, the gap between germline ends came to 13 bases. The DNA for the CDR3 is TGCGCCAGCAGCTTGGGACAGTCGACTACCTATGGCTACACCTTC. Translated: CASSLGQSTTYGYTF.

This clonotype was counted a few times. V is TRBV10-3 and J is TRBJ2-1; 9 bases align to TRBD1. Trimming took 3 bases from V and 4 from J; bases not matched to a gene: 7. This CDR3 is 16 amino acids long. The germline V gene encodes CDR1 ENHRY and CDR2 SYGVKD. CDR3 in amino acids: CAISDRGQGSYNEQFF. The DNA for the CDR3 is TGTGCCATCAGTGACCGGGGACAGGGCTCGTACAATGAGCAGTTCTTC.

This chain joins TRBV5-1 and TRBJ2-3; 7 bases map to TRBD1. The germline V gene encodes CDR1 SGHRS and CDR2 YFSETQ. With 0 bases clipped from V and 5 bases from J, the junction kept 3 bases outside the gene matches. The CDR3 has 14 amino acids. As DNA, the CDR3 is TGCGCCAGCAGCTTGGTCGCAGGGGGAGATACGCAGTATTTT. Its protein product is CASSLVAGGDTQYF.